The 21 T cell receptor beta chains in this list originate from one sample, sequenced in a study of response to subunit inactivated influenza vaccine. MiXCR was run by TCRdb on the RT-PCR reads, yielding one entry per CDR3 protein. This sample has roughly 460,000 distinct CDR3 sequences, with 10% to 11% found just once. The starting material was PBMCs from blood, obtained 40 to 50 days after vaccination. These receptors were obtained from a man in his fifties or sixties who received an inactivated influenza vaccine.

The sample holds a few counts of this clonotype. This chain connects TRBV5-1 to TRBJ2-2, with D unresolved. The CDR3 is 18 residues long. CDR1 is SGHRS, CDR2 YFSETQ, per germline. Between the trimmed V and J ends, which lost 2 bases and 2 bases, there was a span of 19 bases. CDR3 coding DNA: TGCGCCAGCAGCTTTTTTTTTGGGAACCTCCAAAACACCGGGGAGCTGTTTTTT. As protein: CASSFFFGNLQNTGELFF.

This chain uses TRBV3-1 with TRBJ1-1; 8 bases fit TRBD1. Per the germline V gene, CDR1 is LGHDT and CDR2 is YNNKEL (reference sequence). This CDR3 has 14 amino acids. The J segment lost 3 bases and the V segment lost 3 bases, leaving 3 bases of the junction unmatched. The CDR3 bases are TGTGCCAGCAGCCATACAGGGGGATACACTGAAGCTTTCTTT. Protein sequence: CASSHTGGYTEAFF. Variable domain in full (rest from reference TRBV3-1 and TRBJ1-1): DTAVSQTPKYLVTQMGNDKSIKCEQNLGHDTMYWYKQDSKKFLKIMFSYNNKELIINETVPNRFSPKSPDKAHLNLHINSLELGDSAVYFCASSHTGGYTEAFFGQGTRLTVV.

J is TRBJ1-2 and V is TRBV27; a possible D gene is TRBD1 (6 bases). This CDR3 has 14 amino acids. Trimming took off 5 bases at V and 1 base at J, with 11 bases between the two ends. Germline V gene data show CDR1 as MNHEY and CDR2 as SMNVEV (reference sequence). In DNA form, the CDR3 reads TGTGCCAGCAGTGCAAACAGGGTTAACTATGGCTACACCTTC. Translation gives CASSANRVNYGYTF.

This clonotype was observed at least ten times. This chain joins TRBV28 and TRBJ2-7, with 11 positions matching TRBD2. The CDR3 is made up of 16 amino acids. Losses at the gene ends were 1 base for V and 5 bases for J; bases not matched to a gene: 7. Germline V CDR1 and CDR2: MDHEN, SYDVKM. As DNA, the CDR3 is TGTGCCAGCAGTTTATTAGCGGGAGGGTTCATGGACGAGCAGTACTTC. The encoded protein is CASSLLAGGFMDEQYF.

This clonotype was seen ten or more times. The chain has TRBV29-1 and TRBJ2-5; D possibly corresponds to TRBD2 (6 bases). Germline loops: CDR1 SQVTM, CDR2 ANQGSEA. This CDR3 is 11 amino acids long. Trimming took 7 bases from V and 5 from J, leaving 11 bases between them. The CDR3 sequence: CSAGDWETQYF. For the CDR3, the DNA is TGCAGCGCTGGGGACTGGGAGACCCAGTACTTC.

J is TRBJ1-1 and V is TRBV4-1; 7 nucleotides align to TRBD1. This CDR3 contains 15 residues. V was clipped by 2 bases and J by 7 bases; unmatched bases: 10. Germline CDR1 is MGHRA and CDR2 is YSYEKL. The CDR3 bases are TGCGCCAGCAGCCAACCCCGGACAGGAACAGGTGAAGCTTTCTTT. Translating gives CASSQPRTGTGEAFF.

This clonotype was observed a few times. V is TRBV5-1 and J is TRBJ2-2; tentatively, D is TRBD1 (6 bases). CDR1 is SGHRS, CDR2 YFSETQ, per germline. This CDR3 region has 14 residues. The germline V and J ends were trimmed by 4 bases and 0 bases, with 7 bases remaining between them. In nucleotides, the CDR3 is TGCGCCAGCAGCGACAGGACGAACACCGGGGAGCTGTTTTTT. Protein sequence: CASSDRTNTGELFF.

The CDR3 coding sequence is TGCAGCGTTGAAGGGAGGGACGGATTCACAGATACGCAGTATTTT. Translating it yields CSVEGRDGFTDTQYF. The gene calls are TRBV29-1 and TRBJ2-3, with a possible D match to TRBD2 (6 bases). Germline V gives CDR1 SQVTM, CDR2 ANQGSEA. This CDR3 is 15 amino acids long. Trimming shortened V by 1 base and J by 2 bases, and 13 bases separated the two germline ends.

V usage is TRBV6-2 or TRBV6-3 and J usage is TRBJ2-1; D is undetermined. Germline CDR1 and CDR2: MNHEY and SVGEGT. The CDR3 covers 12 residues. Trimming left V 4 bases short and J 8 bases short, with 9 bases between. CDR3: CASSFQTDEQFF. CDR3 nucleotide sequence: TGTGCCAGCAGTTTCCAGACCGATGAGCAGTTCTTC.

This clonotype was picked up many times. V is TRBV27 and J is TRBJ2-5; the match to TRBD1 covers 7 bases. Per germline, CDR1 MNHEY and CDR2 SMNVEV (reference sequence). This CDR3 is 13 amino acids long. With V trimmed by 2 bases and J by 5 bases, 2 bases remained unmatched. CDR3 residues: CASSLVRGETQYF. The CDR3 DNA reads TGTGCCAGCAGTTTAGTCAGGGGGGAGACCCAGTACTTC.

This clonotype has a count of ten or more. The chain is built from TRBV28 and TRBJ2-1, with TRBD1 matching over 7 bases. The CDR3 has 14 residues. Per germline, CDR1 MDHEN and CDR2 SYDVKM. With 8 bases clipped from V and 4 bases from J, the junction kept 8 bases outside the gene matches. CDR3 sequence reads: CASCTGQVYNEQFF. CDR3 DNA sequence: TGTGCCAGCTGCACTGGACAGGTGTACAATGAGCAGTTCTTC.

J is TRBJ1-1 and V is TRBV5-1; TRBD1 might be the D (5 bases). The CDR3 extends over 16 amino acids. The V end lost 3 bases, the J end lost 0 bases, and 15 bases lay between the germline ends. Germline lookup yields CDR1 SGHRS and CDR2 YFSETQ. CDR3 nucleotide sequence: TGCGCCAGCAGCTGGGGCGGGGACCTCATGAACACTGAAGCTTTCTTT. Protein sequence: CASSWGGDLMNTEAFF.

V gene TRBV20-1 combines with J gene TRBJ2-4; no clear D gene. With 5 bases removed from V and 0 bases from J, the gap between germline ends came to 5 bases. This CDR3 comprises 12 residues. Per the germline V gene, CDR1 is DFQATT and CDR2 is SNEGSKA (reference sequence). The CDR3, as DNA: TGCAGTGCTTTACTAGCCAAAAACATTCAGTACTTC. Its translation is CSALLAKNIQYF.

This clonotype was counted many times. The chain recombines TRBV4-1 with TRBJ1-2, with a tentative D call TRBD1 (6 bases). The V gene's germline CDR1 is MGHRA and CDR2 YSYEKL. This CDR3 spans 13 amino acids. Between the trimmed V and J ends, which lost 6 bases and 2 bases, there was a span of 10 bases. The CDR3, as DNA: TGCGCCAGCAGGGCGGACAGCAACTATGGCTACACCTTC. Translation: CASRADSNYGYTF.

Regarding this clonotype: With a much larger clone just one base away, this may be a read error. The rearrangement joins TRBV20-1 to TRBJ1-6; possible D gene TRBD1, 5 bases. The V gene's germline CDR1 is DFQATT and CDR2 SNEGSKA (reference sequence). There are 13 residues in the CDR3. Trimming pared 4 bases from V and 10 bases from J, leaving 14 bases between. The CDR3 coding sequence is TGCAGTGCTAAGGACACAGGCAGGTCACCCCTCCACTTT. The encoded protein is CSAKDTGRSPLHF.

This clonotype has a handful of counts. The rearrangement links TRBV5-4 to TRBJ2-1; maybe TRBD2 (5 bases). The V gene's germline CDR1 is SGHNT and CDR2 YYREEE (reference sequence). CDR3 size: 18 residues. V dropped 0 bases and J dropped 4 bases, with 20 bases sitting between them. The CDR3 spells CASSLATLRGSFYNEQFF. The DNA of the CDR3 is TGTGCCAGCAGCTTGGCAACCCTACGTGGGAGCTTTTACAATGAGCAGTTCTTC. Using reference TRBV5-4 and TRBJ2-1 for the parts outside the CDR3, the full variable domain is ETGVTQSPTHLIKTRGQQVTLRCSSQSGHNTVSWYQQALGQGPQFIFQYYREEENGRGNFPPRFSGLQFPNYSSELNVNALELDDSALYLCASSLATLRGSFYNEQFFGPGTRLTVL.

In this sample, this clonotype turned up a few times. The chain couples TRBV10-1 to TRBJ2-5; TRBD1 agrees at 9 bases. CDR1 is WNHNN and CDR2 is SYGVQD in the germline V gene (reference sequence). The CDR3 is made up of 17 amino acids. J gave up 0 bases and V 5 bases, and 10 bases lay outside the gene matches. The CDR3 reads CASSPRRDRADQETQYF. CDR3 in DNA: TGCGCCAGCAGTCCCAGACGGGACAGGGCCGACCAAGAGACCCAGTACTTC.

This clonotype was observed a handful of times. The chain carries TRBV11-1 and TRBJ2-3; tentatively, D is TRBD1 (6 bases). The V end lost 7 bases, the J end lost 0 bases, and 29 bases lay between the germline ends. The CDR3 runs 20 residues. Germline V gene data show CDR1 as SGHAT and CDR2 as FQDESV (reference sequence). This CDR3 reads CASTYPGHFSQSSSTDTQYF. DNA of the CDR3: TGTGCCAGCACCTACCCGGGACACTTCTCCCAATCCTCTAGCACAGATACGCAGTATTTT.

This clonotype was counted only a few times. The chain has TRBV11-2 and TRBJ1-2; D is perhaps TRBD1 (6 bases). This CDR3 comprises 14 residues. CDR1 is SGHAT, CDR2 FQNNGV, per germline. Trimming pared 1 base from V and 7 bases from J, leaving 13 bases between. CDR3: CASSLGGANGGYTF. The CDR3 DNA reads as TGTGCCAGCAGCTTAGGGGGGGCTAATGGTGGCTACACCTTC.

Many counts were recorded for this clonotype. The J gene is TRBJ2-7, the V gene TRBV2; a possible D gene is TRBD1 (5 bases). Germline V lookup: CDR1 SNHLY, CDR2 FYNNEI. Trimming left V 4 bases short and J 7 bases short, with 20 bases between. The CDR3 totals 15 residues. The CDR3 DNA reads TGTGCCAGCAGTGGGAGACAGAGCGCCTTGGGGGAGCAGTACTTC. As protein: CASSGRQSALGEQYF.

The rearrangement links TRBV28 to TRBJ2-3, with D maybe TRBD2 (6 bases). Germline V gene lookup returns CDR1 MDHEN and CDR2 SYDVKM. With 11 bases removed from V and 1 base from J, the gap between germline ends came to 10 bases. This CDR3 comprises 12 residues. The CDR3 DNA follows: TGTGCCTGGCAGCGGGGCACAGATACGCAGTATTTT. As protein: CAWQRGTDTQYF.